This T cell receptor (beta chain) is from a study of blood T cell repertoires in COVID-19. This clone came up a few times. Germline assignment: CDR1 MNHEY and CDR2 SMNVEV (reference sequence). This CDR3 spans 14 amino acids. V was clipped by 6 bases and J by 6 bases; unmatched bases: 8. In the source study's methods: By means of reference gene primer amplification, nucleated cell counts were estimated. Clones were sequenced by immunoSEQ multiplex PCR, and TCRdb holds only the in-frame ones, with some missing. V and J calls plus clone size are reproduced from that table; the DNA served to infer D and trimming. The table has under 250,000 clones, around 84% seen once.

This sequence originates from a man in his forties who had recovered from COVID-19. Sequencing was performed on PBMCs or T cells enriched from blood (not recorded which). The chain uses TRBV27 and TRBJ2-7, with TRBD1 identical over 10 bases. The CDR3 loop is CASRGTGTGAEQYF. The CDR3 DNA is TGTGCCAGCAGGGGAACCGGGACAGGGGCCGAGCAGTACTTC.